The clone carrying this TCR beta chain was observed a few times. Its antigen remains unknown. The record originates from a study of T cell responses to AZD1222 COVID-19 vaccine. Findings and caveats of the study: Along spike, vaccine-associated CD4 TCRs were found throughout, with dominance at 160-218 and 743-854.

Germline V gene lookup returns CDR1 MNHEY and CDR2 SMNVEV (reference sequence). The length of the CDR3 is 13 residues. The germline V and J ends were trimmed by 3 bases and 6 bases, with 10 bases remaining between them. Libraries were prepared by immunoSEQ multiplex PCR; TCRdb keeps only in-frame clonotypes and omits some of them. The sample comprises tens of thousands of clones, more than 70% of which are singletons, and 6.5% to 8.5% rests with the top ten. This receptor was taken from an adult who received the AZD1222 COVID-19 vaccine. The chain employs TRBV27 and TRBJ2-3; D is perhaps TRBD2 (6 bases). Here the sequenced sample was peripheral blood, taken 28 days after the second AZD1222 dose. For the CDR3, the DNA is TGTGCCAGCAGTTTTTCTAGCGTGGATACGCAGTATTTT. Translating it yields CASSFSSVDTQYF.